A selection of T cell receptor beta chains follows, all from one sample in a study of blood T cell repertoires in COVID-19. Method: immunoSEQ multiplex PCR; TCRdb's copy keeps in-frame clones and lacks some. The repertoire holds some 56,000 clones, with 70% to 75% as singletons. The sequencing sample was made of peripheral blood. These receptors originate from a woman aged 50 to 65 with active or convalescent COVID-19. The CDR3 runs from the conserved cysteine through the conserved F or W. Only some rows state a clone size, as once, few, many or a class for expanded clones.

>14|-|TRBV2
CASSDWGGRTEAFF
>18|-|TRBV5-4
CASSSGILAGGSYNEQFF
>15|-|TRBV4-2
CASSQDLLEQETQYF
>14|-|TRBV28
CASSLRISTDTQYF
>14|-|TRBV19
CASSIQGAVGEAFF
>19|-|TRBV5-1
CASSLDRGGLLPTSYEQYF
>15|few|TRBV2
CASRKGQGANNEQFF
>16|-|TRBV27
CASSSGLATNSYEQYF
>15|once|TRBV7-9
CASSLPGTGSHEQFF
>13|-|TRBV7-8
CASSYRAGDTQYF
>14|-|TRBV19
CASRVRQGRYEQYF
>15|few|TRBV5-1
CASSYFGAGALEQYF